This TCR beta chain was recovered during a study of monozygotic twins with inflammatory bowel disease (dated by TCRdb to about 2019). About the investigation overall: The full study comprised 28 monozygotic twin pairs: nine German pairs (four IBD-concordant, five IBD-discordant) and 19 IBD-discordant Danish pairs. Each individual had, on average, about 151 000 unique TCRalpha sequences and 181 000 unique TCRbeta sequences available for analysis. The search for disease-associated traits relied mainly on comparing, within discordant pairs, IBD patients with their genetically identical healthy co-twins. Paper-wide results and their limitations: The results gave no support for a single strong signal or clonotype linked to IBD. Concordant and discordant twins showed no difference in repertoire similarity, possibly because of limited statistical power. Fewer clonotypes were shared with other individuals by IBD patients than by healthy twins, most markedly in patients showing signs of disease activity. Different T cell subtypes could not be distinguished in the analysis. Measured by the inverse Simpson index, TCRbeta repertoire diversity was lower in IBD patients than in their healthy co-twins. Differing immunosuppressive treatments among patients may have added background noise and inter-individual variability to the repertoires.

To note about this clonotype: The antigen it recognizes is unknown.

Libraries came from 5' RACE. Preparation of each TCR library used approximately 4,000 ng of total RNA. For each sample, cDNA synthesis with SMARTScribe reverse transcriptase was split into eight separate reactions. During cDNA synthesis, unique molecular identifiers containing a 6-nucleotide sample barcode were introduced by template switching. Amplification of TCRalpha and TCRbeta cDNA involved two nested PCRs of around 15 and 9 cycles, and each PCR was followed by bead purification. Before amplification, the cDNA was both treated with uracil DNA-glycosylase and purified with the QIAquick PCR purification kit. The second PCR added Illumina TruSeq-compatible adapters along with sample-specific barcodes. Library quality and concentration were assessed using TapeStation and Qubit, and approximately 5 ng of each library was pooled. The pooled libraries were sequenced with 2 x 100 bp reads and custom sequencing primers on an Illumina HiSeq2500 single-index Rapid Run. As for the authors' bioinformatics: UMI-based consensus assembly with MiGEC version 1.2.6 was used to correct PCR and sequencing errors. MiXCR version 2.1.1 was used for V(D)J alignment, clonotype assembly and CDR3 extraction. To normalise gene usage, clonotype sharing and MAIT/NKT TCR abundance, the analysis used the top 1000, 10 000 and 20 000 clonotypes per sample. After downsampling to 27 000 UMIs, diversity was calculated as the inverse Simpson index using the vegan R package. Paired Mann-Whitney U tests were applied to discordant twin pairs, and Benjamini-Hochberg correction was used for multiple testing. The reads underwent TCRdb reprocessing, giving one record for each CDR3 protein sequence and no DNA. These V and J calls rely on TCRdb rather than the paper's analysis. The sample table holds approximately 400,000 distinct CDR3 sequences. The top ten hold more than 2% of the sample.

Taken from cysteine to phenylalanine, the CDR3 has 17 residues. A DNA sequence was not provided. The germline V gene provides CDR1 SGHTA and CDR2 FQGNSA. A roughly 2.5 ml peripheral blood sample was drawn into PAXgene tubes per donor and stored at -80°C. Without T cell sorting, total RNA was isolated from whole blood using the PAXgene blood miRNA kit on an automated QIAcube. Deep TCRalpha and TCRbeta repertoire profiling with unique molecular barcoding was performed on peripheral blood of monozygotic twin pairs concordant or discordant for inflammatory bowel disease. Smoking habits were recorded for all twin pairs, and individuals were classified as current, former or never smokers.

The rearranged chain carries TRBV7-2 and TRBJ2-7; TCRdb's D call, TRBD1, is unchecked because there is no DNA. This sequence originates from a human donor with ulcerative colitis or Crohn's disease, or a healthy co-twin of an affected twin (not recorded which). The sequenced sample consisted of blood. The CDR3 is CASSLTGQGTFNYEQYF.